A selection of T cell receptor beta chains follows, all from one sample in a study of Ad26.COV2.S vaccination and SARS-CoV-2 variants. The method was immunoSEQ multiplex PCR; TCRdb's version includes in-frame clones alone and lacks a portion of them. The repertoire has roughly 400,000 clones, around 93% of them found once; the top ten carry 1.5% to 2%. This material consisted of peripheral blood, taken in a trial of Ad26.COV2.S vaccine versus placebo. The receptors come from a person between 18 and 59 years old who received the Ad26.COV2.S COVID-19 vaccine or a placebo. Both conserved end residues are trimmed from each CDR3.

v_gene	j_gene	CDR3aa
TRBV3-1/TRBV3-2	TRBJ1-1	ASSQDPPRGGTEAF
TRBV11-2	TRBJ2-1	ASSLHLAGGGEQF
TRBV7-2	TRBJ2-3	ASRAQGTGTDTQY
TRBV5-6	TRBJ1-1	ASSLRNTNLGYTEAF
TRBV5-5	TRBJ1-2	ASSLFVGIEYGYT
TRBV29-1	TRBJ2-2	SVRDLGADTGELF
TRBV30	TRBJ1-2	AWSDRFGYT
TRBV9	TRBJ1-6	ASSAPTGLTNSPLH
TRBV12-5	TRBJ2-1	ASGSRGEQF
TRBV19	TRBJ1-1	ASLGSGGEAF
TRBV7-9	TRBJ1-2	ASSLQGLAYGYT
TRBV27	TRBJ2-2	ASSQRGGTGELF
TRBV2	TRBJ2-7	ASRDLGPPEQY
TRBV12-5	TRBJ1-2	ASGLGQGSYGYT
TRBV7-2	TRBJ1-1	ASSLRGNTEAF
TRBV27	TRBJ2-3	ASNILAGESTDTQY
TRBV7-9	TRBJ1-2	ASSLGGGQIIYGYT
TRBV30	TRBJ2-3	AWSVLQGVSNTDTQY
TRBV6-4	TRBJ2-3	ASSDGTGGDTQY
TRBV27	TRBJ1-3	ASSLGLGNTIY
TRBV6-1	TRBJ1-3	ASSESSGNTIY
TRBV5-1	TRBJ1-1	ASSLAAGGDNTEAF
TRBV19	TRBJ2-7	ASSIFFSGSRSYEQY
TRBV7-9	TRBJ1-2	ASSPPGAVHYGYT
TRBV2	TRBJ2-3	ASRIQGGTDTQY
TRBV28	TRBJ1-2	ASKGEGAYT
TRBV14	TRBJ2-3	ASSHRRTGSLTDTQY
TRBV5-1	TRBJ1-1	ASSFTGPGENTEAF
TRBV18	TRBJ2-2	ASSRQPGQGASTGELF
TRBV10-2	TRBJ1-2	ASSVGTEINYGYT
TRBV28	TRBJ2-7	ASSLIRTGPHEQY
TRBV9	TRBJ1-2	ASSRGGSQLNGYT
TRBV6-2/TRBV6-3	TRBJ1-2	ASIPDGTEYGYT
TRBV7-2	TRBJ2-7	ASSPFPGLSYEQY
TRBV6-4	TRBJ1-6	ASGTGNNSPLH
TRBV11-2	TRBJ2-3	ASSRLQGKLD
TRBV9	TRBJ2-5	ASSVDRGVQETQY
TRBV5-1	TRBJ2-1	ASGMPGQVTGNEQF
TRBV7-9	TRBJ2-1	ASSLDRNEQF
TRBV5-4	TRBJ2-5	ASSSTSGGAAVETQY
TRBV5-1	TRBJ2-7	ASSLRQGPTTSYEQY
TRBV12-3/TRBV12-4	TRBJ2-7	ASRRDRGYEQY
TRBV6-2/TRBV6-3	TRBJ1-2	ASSRQGWDGYT
TRBV14	TRBJ2-1	ASSQIDRVPEQF
TRBV19	TRBJ1-1	ASSLSTALFGNTEAF
TRBV11-3	TRBJ2-1	ASSLGALTSGHEQF
TRBV18	TRBJ2-1	ASSTLDRGSYNEQF
TRBV4-1	TRBJ1-1	ASSQIFPGQNTEAF
TRBV28	TRBJ1-6	ASSLSRGYDSPLH
TRBV7-2	TRBJ2-5	ASSQARQETQY
TRBV29-1	TRBJ1-2	SVQGPTSNYGYT